This T cell receptor (beta chain) was sequenced for a study of Ad26.COV2.S vaccination and SARS-CoV-2 variants. The assay was immunoSEQ multiplex PCR, and TCRdb's table has in-frame clones only and misses some. The repertoire holds some 340,000 clones, with around 84% as singletons. Treatment denoted: over 15 received Ad26.COV2.S at low or high dose, single or two shots; 5 received placebo; per-sample allocation not given. Sampling occurred on day 63 after the first vaccine or placebo injection. The V gene's germline CDR1 is LGHDT and CDR2 YNNKEL (reference sequence). The CDR3 loop spans 12 amino acids. Deletions cut 4 bases from V and 8 bases from J, with 11 bases between.

The source is a person between 18 and 59 years old who received the Ad26.COV2.S COVID-19 vaccine or a placebo. The sequencing here drew on peripheral blood, taken in a trial of Ad26.COV2.S vaccine versus placebo. This chain links TRBV3-1 (or the pseudogene TRBV3-2) with TRBJ1-1; TRBD1 might be the D (5 bases). The CDR3 is CASSPGLSEAFF. The CDR3 bases are TGTGCCAGCAGCCCGGGACTCTCCGAAGCTTTCTTT.